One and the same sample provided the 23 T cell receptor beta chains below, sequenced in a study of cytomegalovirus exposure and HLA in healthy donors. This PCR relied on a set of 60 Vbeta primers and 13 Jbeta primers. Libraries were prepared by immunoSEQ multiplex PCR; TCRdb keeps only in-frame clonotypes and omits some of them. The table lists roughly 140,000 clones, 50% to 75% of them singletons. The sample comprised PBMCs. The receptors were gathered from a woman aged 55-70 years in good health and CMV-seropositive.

CDR3 bases: TGTGCCAGCAGCTTAGCAGGGGGCACTGACACCGGGGAGCTGTTTTTT. Translating it yields CASSLAGGTDTGELFF. This chain connects TRBV7-6 to TRBJ2-2, with TRBD1 matching 7 bases. CDR3 length equals 16 residues. The germline V gene has CDR1 SGHVS and CDR2 FNYEAQ. Unmatched junction bases numbered 4, after V lost 0 bases and J lost 3 bases.

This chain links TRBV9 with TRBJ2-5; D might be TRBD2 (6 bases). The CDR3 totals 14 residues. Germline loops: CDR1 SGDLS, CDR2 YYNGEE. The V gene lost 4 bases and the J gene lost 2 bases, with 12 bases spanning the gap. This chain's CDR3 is CASSPGGPQETQYF. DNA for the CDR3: TGTGCCAGCAGCCCCGGAGGGCCGCAAGAGACCCAGTACTTC.

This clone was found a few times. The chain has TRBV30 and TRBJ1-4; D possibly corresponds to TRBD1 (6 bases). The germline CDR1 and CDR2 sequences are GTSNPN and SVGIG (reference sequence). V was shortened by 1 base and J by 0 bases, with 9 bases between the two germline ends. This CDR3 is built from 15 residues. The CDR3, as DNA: TGTGCCTGGAGTGGAGGGGGGGCAACTAATGAAAAACTGTTTTTT. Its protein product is CAWSGGGATNEKLFF.

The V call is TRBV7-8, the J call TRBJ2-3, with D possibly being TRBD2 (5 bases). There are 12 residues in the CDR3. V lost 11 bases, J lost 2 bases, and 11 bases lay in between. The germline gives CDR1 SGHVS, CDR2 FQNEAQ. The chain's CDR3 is CAVGGYTDTQYF. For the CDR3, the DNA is TGTGCCGTGGGCGGGTACACAGATACGCAGTATTTT.

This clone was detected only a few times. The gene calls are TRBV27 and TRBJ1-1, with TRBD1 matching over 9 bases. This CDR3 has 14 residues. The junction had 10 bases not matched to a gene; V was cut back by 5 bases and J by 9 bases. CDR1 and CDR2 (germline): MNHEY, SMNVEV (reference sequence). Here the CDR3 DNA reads TGTGCCAGCAGTCCCACTCCGGGACAGGGAAAAGCTTTCTTT. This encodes CASSPTPGQGKAFF.

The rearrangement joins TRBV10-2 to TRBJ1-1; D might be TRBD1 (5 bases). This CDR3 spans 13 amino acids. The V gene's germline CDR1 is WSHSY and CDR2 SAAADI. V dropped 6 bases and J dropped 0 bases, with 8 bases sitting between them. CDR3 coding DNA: TGCGCCAGCAGGGACAACCTGAACACTGAAGCTTTCTTT. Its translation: CASRDNLNTEAFF.

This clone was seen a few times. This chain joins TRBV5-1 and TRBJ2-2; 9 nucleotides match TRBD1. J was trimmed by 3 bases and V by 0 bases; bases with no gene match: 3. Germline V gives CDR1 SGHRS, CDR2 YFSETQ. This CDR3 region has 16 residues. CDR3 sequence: CASSLAGTGYTGELFF. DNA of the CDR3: TGCGCCAGCAGCTTGGCCGGGACAGGGTACACCGGGGAGCTGTTTTTT.

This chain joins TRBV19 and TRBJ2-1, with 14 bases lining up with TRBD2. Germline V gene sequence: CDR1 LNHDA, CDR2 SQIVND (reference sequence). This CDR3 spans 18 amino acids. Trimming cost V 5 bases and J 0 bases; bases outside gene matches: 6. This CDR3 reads CASSPRTSGGSSYNEQFF. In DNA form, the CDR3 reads TGTGCCAGTAGTCCCCGGACTAGCGGGGGGAGCTCCTACAATGAGCAGTTCTTC.

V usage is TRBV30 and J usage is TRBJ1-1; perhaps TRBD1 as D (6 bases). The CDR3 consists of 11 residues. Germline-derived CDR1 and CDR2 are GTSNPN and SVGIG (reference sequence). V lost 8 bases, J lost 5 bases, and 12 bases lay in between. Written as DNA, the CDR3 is TGTGCCGGTCTTCAGGGGACTGAAGCTTTCTTT. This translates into CAGLQGTEAFF. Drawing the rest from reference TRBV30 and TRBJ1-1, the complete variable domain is SQTIHQWPATLVQPVGSPLSLECTVEGTSNPNLYWYRQAAGRGLQLLFYSVGIGQISSEVPQNLSASRPQDRQFILSSKKLLLSDSGFYLCAGLQGTEAFFGQGTRLTVV.

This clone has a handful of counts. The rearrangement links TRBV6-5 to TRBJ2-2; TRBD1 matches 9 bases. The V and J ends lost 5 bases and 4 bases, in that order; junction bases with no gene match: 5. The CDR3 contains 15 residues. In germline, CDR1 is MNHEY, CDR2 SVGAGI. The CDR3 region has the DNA TGTGCCAGCAGTCGGGACAGGGTGAGCACCGGGGAGCTGTTTTTT. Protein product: CASSRDRVSTGELFF.

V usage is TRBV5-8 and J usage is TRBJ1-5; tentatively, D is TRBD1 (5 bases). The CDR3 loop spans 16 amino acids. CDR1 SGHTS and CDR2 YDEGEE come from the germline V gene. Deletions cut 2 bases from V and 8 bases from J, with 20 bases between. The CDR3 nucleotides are TGTGCCAGCAGCTTAAGTGGGACTTGGGGTAGAGAGCCCCAGCATTTT. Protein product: CASSLSGTWGREPQHF.

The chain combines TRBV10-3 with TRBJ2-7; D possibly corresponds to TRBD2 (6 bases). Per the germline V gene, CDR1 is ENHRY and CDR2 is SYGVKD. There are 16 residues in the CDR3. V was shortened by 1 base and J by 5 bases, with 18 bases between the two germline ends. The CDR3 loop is CAISEYGSGVIDEQYF. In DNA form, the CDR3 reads TGTGCCATCAGTGAGTACGGTAGCGGCGTCATCGACGAGCAGTACTTC.

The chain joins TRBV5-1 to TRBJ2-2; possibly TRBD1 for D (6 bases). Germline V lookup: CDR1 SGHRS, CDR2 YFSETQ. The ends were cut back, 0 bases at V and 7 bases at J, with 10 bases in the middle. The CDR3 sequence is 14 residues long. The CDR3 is CASSLDTGIGELFF. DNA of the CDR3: TGCGCCAGCAGCTTGGACACAGGGATCGGGGAGCTGTTTTTT.

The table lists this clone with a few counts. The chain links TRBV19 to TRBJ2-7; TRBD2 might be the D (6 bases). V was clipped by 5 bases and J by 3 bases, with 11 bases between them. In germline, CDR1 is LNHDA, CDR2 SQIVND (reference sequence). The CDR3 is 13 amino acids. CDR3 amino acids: CASSPREVYEQYF. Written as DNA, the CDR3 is TGTGCCAGTAGTCCCAGGGAGGTCTACGAGCAGTACTTC.

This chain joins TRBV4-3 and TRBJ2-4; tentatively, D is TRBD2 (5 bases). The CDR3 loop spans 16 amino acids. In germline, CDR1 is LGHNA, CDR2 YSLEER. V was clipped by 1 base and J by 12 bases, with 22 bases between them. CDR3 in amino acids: CASSQVGRGTLADQYF. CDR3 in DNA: TGCGCCAGCAGCCAAGTAGGTCGGGGTACCCTCGCTGATCAGTACTTC.

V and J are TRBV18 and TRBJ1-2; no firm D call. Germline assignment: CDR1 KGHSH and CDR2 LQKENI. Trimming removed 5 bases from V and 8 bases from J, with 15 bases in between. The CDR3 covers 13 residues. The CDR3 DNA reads TGTGCCAGCTCAGCGCGAGGCGCGGGCGGCTACACCTTC. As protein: CASSARGAGGYTF.

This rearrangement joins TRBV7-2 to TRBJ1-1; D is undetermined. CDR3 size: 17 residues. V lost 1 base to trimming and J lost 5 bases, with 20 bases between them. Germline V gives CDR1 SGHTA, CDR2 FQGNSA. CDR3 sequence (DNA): TGTGCCAGCAGCTTAGTCGTAAGAGGAAGGAGGGAGACTGAAGCTTTCTTT. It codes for CASSLVVRGRRETEAFF. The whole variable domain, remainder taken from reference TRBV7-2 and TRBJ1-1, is GAGVSQSPSNKVTEKGKDVELRCDPISGHTALYWYRQSLGQGLEFLIYFQGNSAPDKSGLPSDRFSAERTGGSVSTLTIQRTQQEDSAVYLCASSLVVRGRRETEAFFGQGTRLTVV.

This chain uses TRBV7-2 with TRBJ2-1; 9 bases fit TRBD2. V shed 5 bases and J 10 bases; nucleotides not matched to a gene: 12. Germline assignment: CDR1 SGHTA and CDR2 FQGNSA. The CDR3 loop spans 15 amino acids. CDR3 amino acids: CASSNPSGIMREQFF. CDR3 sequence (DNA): TGTGCCAGCAGCAACCCTAGCGGGATTATGCGGGAGCAGTTCTTC.

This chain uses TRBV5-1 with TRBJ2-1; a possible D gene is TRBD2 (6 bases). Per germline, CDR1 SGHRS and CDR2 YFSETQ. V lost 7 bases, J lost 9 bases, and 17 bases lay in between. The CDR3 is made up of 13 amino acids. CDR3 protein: CASGSLQEGEQFF. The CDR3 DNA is TGCGCCAGCGGTTCCCTCCAGGAGGGTGAGCAGTTCTTC.

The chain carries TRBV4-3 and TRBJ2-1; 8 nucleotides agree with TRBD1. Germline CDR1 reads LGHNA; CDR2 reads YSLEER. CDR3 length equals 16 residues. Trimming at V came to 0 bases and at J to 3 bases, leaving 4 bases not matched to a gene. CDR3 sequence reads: CASSQESGQGYNEQFF. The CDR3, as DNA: TGCGCCAGCAGCCAAGAGTCCGGACAGGGCTACAATGAGCAGTTCTTC.

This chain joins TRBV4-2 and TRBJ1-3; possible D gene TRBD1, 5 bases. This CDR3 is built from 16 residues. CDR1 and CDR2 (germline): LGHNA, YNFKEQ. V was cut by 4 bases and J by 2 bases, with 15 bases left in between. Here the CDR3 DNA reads TGTGCCAGCAGCCGTACTGGGGCAGAAACTGGAAACACCATATATTTT. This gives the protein CASSRTGAETGNTIYF.

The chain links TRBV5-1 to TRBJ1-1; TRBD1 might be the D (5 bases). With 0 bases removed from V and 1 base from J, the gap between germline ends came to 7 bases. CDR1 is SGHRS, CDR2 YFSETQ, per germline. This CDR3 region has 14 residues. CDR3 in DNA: TGCGCCAGCAGCTTGGTTCAGGGGAACACTGAAGCTTTCTTT. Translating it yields CASSLVQGNTEAFF.

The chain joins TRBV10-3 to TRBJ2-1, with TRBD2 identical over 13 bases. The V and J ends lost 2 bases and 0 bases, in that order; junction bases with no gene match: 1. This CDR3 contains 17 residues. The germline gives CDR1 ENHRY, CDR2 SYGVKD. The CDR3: CAISERTSGSSYNEQFF. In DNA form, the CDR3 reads TGTGCCATCAGTGAGAGGACTAGCGGGAGCTCCTACAATGAGCAGTTCTTC.